This section outlines one T cell receptor (beta chain) sequence together with its context. The data derive from a study of CD8+ T cells in alopecia areata. Following RNA extraction, reverse transcription yielded cDNA that acted as the sequencing template. This table comes from immunoSEQ multiplex PCR, and its TCRdb copy is limited to in-frame clones, with some not included. Counted here are 150,000 to 200,000 clones, about three fifths occurring once; the ten biggest clones make up under 1.5%. Treatment of the sample: oral pan-JAK inhibitor, 5-10 mg twice daily. Germline V gene data show CDR1 as LNHDA and CDR2 as SQIVND (reference sequence). Trimming cost V 7 bases and J 5 bases, with 17 bases left between them. The CDR3 runs 14 residues.

This TCR came from a human donor with alopecia areata. Sequenced here: CD4+ T cells sorted from blood, sampled at week 49, from a patient treated with tofacitinib. The rearrangement links TRBV19 to TRBJ1-1, with a weak D call TRBD1 (5 bases). CDR3 sequence: CASTNPGLETEAFF. In DNA, the CDR3 is TGTGCCAGTACCAATCCGGGACTTGAAACTGAAGCTTTCTTT.